The 3 T cell receptor beta chains below all came from one sample that was sequenced in a study of cytomegalovirus exposure and HLA in healthy donors. A multiplex PCR was run with 60 Vbeta primers and 13 Jbeta primers. Measured with immunoSEQ multiplex PCR; TCRdb has only the in-frame clones, and not every one. Here the sample spans roughly 130,000 clones, about 80% being singletons. The material sequenced was PBMCs. The receptor source for this set is a male donor in good health and CMV-seropositive.

The V call is TRBV4-1, the J call TRBJ2-7; 7 nucleotides agree with TRBD1. The CDR3 runs to 15 residues. Germline V gene data show CDR1 as MGHRA and CDR2 as YSYEKL. Germline trimming cut 4 bases from V and 0 bases from J; bases unmatched to any gene: 6. CDR3 amino acids: CASSPAGDSSYEQYF. CDR3 nucleotides: TGCGCCAGCAGCCCGGCCGGGGACAGCTCCTACGAGCAGTACTTC.

This clone showed up just a few times. The CDR3 DNA sequence: TGTGCCAGCAGCTCGGGACAGGGCACCGGGGAGCTGTTTTTT. This translates into CASSSGQGTGELFF. V usage is TRBV7-2 and J usage is TRBJ2-2, with 9 bases fitting TRBD1. Germline V gene data show CDR1 as SGHTA and CDR2 as FQGNSA. The CDR3 is made up of 14 amino acids. Unmatched junction bases numbered 1, after V lost 4 bases and J lost 4 bases.

The rearrangement joins TRBV9 to TRBJ2-1; 7 positions agree with TRBD1. Germline CDR1 is SGDLS and CDR2 is YYNGEE. CDR3 length: 15 residues. V trimming: 4 bases; J trimming: 5 bases; junction bases outside the gene matches: 9. The CDR3 region is CASSPHPGQNNEQFF. CDR3 sequence (DNA): TGTGCCAGCAGCCCTCACCCGGGACAGAACAATGAGCAGTTCTTC.